Presented here are 32 T cell receptor beta chains from one specimen sequenced in a study of blood T cells in healthy people across ages. With a J-beta primer mix and a sample-barcoded 5' primer, a second PCR ran roughly 6 to 12 cycles. Each CDR3 protein gets one entry after TCRdb re-called the 5' RACE reads with MiXCR. Counted here are some 1.1 million distinct CDR3 sequences, around two fifths occurring once; the ten biggest clones make up about 12%. The sequencing sample was made of blood. Receptor source: a man between 18 and 35 years old in good health.

This clonotype came up a few times. V and J are TRBV7-6 and TRBJ1-2; TRBD1 might be the D (6 bases). This CDR3 is 16 amino acids long. Germline V gives CDR1 SGHVS, CDR2 FNYEAQ. The ends were cut back, 3 bases at V and 0 bases at J, with 14 bases in the middle. Here the CDR3 DNA reads TGTGCCAGCAGCTTCATTACAGGGAAGGCTAACTATGGCTACACCTTC. Its translation is CASSFITGKANYGYTF.

This clonotype turned up a few times. The gene calls are TRBV25-1 and TRBJ2-1; D perhaps matches TRBD2 (7 bases). Germline V gives CDR1 MGHDK, CDR2 SYGVNS. The CDR3 is 14 amino acids. V was pared by 4 bases and J by 5 bases, with 12 bases between. The CDR3 spells CASSALGGHNEQFF. In DNA, the CDR3 is TGTGCCAGCAGTGCCCTCGGGGGGCACAATGAGCAGTTCTTC.

This chain connects TRBV14 to TRBJ1-2; D unresolved. Germline lookup yields CDR1 SGHDN and CDR2 FVKESK. V lost 4 bases, J lost 6 bases, and 24 bases lay in between. This CDR3 contains 17 residues. Written as DNA, the CDR3 is TGTGCCAGCAGCCCCCAAGGAGGACTCTATAGTTTGGATGGCTACACCTTC. Translating gives CASSPQGGLYSLDGYTF.

There are a few counts of this clonotype. The rearrangement joins TRBV10-3 to TRBJ2-7; maybe TRBD1 (6 bases). CDR1 is ENHRY, CDR2 SYGVKD, per germline. The CDR3 runs 16 residues. Deletions cut 5 bases from V and 5 bases from J, with 22 bases between. The CDR3 reads CAISYMTGHQVNEQYF. The CDR3 bases are TGTGCCATCAGTTACATGACGGGACATCAAGTCAACGAGCAGTACTTC.

This clonotype appeared a few times. The chain links TRBV9 to TRBJ2-5, with D perhaps TRBD1 or TRBD2 (5 bases each). Germline V lookup: CDR1 SGDLS, CDR2 YYNGEE. The CDR3 covers 14 residues. Trimming took 0 bases from V and 7 from J, leaving 13 bases between them. The CDR3 sequence: CASSVDLQAGTQYF. The CDR3 region has the DNA TGTGCCAGCAGCGTAGATCTACAGGCGGGGACCCAGTACTTC.

This clonotype was seen a few times. The V call is TRBV20-1, the J call TRBJ1-2; 8 bases map to TRBD1. The junction had 5 bases not matched to a gene; V was cut back by 2 bases and J by 6 bases. Germline lookup yields CDR1 DFQATT and CDR2 SNEGSKA (reference sequence). The CDR3 contains 13 residues. The CDR3 region is CSARRQGSDGYTF. Written as DNA, the CDR3 is TGCAGTGCTAGAAGACAGGGGTCGGATGGCTACACCTTC.

The chain employs TRBV20-1 and TRBJ2-4; TRBD1 aligns across 8 bases. The better agreement between TRBJ2-5 and the DNA end casts doubt on the J call. The CDR3 sequence is 16 residues long. CDR1 is DFQATT and CDR2 is SNEGSKA in the germline V gene (reference sequence). As DNA, the CDR3 is TGCAGTGCTCCCAATGGGGGGACAGGCCGCCAAGAGACCCAGTACTTC. Amino acids: CSAPNGGTGRQETQYF.

The chain employs TRBV4-2 and TRBJ1-5, with TRBD1 matching over 8 bases. J lost 4 bases, V lost 0 bases, and 8 bases had no gene match. The germline V gene has CDR1 LGHNA and CDR2 YNFKEQ. This CDR3 comprises 17 residues. The CDR3 region is CASSQDSQGAENQPQHF. As DNA, the CDR3 is TGTGCCAGCAGCCAAGATAGCCAGGGGGCAGAAAATCAGCCCCAGCATTTT.

V gene TRBV4-3 combines with J gene TRBJ1-4, with 10 bases that match TRBD1. Germline V gene lookup returns CDR1 LGHNA and CDR2 YSLEER. The V gene end was trimmed by 4 bases and the J gene end by 9 bases; junction bases not matched to a gene: 8. The CDR3 extends over 15 amino acids. The DNA of the CDR3 is TGCGCCAGCAGCCCGGATTGGGACAGGGGCAAAAAACTGTTTTTT. Its translation is CASSPDWDRGKKLFF.

J is TRBJ2-1 and V is TRBV5-6; perhaps TRBD2 as D (6 bases). With 2 bases removed from V and 8 bases from J, the gap between germline ends came to 26 bases. Germline CDR1 reads SGHDT; CDR2 reads YYEEEE. The CDR3 extends over 18 amino acids. CDR3 residues: CASSLRGTHTTSSYEQFF. In nucleotides, the CDR3 is TGTGCCAGCAGCTTACGGGGGACCCACACCACCTCGTCCTATGAGCAGTTCTTC.

This clonotype has more than one count but fewer than ten. CDR3 bases: TGTGCCAGCAGTTGGACTAGCGGCACCGGGGAGCTGTTTTTT. This translates into CASSWTSGTGELFF. The chain combines TRBV6-6 with TRBJ2-2; 10 bases fit TRBD2. Germline V CDR1 and CDR2: MNHNY, SVGAGI (reference sequence). The CDR3 extends over 14 amino acids. Trimming removed 4 bases from V and 4 bases from J; junction bases left unmatched: 0.

The rearrangement uses TRBV29-1 and TRBJ2-5; 10 bases agree with TRBD2. The closer fit of TRBJ2-7 to the DNA end suggests the J call may be wrong. Germline CDR1 is SQVTM and CDR2 is ANQGSEA. The CDR3 consists of 13 residues. The CDR3 region has the DNA TGCAGCGGGCTAGCGGGAGTCTCGGACGAGCAGTACTTC. Amino acids: CSGLAGVSDEQYF.

This clonotype was detected only a few times. This rearrangement joins TRBV13 to TRBJ2-3, with D tentatively TRBD2 (6 bases). The CDR3 runs 13 residues. V was pared by 4 bases and J by 5 bases, with 10 bases between. CDR1 is PRHDT and CDR2 is FYEKMQ in the germline V gene (reference sequence). The CDR3, as DNA: TGTGCCAGCAGCTGGGACTCTGGAGATACGCAGTATTTT. Its protein is CASSWDSGDTQYF. The full variable domain, completed using reference TRBV13 and TRBJ2-3, is AAGVIQSPRHLIKEKRETATLKCYPIPRHDTVYWYQQGPGQDPQFLISFYEKMQSDKGSIPDRFSAQQFSDYHSELNMSSLELGDSALYFCASSWDSGDTQYFGPGTRLTVL.

The chain is built from TRBV20-1 and TRBJ1-2; D might be TRBD1 (5 bases). The germline V gene has CDR1 DFQATT and CDR2 SNEGSKA (reference sequence). The length of the CDR3 is 14 residues. V dropped 3 bases and J dropped 3 bases, with 14 bases sitting between them. CDR3 nucleotides: TGCAGTGCTAGTACAGGATCCCCTTACTATGGCTACACCTTC. Protein sequence: CSASTGSPYYGYTF.

The chain is built from TRBV7-2 and TRBJ2-4; possibly TRBD1 for D (6 bases). The DNA end is more similar to TRBJ2-7, so the J call may be wrong. The CDR3 runs 16 residues. Looked up from germline, CDR1 is SGHTA and CDR2 is FQGNSA. The CDR3 loop is CASSLVAAGDYYEQYF. The CDR3 DNA is TGTGCCAGCAGCTTAGTTGCCGCAGGGGATTACTACGAGCAGTACTTC.

The chain links TRBV6-6 to TRBJ1-4; the D is unclear. V lost 5 bases and J lost 4, with 17 bases in between. CDR1 is MNHNY and CDR2 is SVGAGI in the germline V gene (reference sequence). The CDR3 is 16 amino acids. The CDR3 sequence is CASSRRLAANNEKLFF. The CDR3 DNA is TGTGCCAGCAGTAGGAGACTGGCTGCCAATAATGAAAAACTGTTTTTT.

This clonotype was counted a single time. Since a much larger clone is just one base distant, this may be a read error. The chain links TRBV12-3 or TRBV12-4 to TRBJ1-2, with TRBD1 matching 9 bases. The length of the CDR3 is 15 residues. The CDR3 loop is CAGSLWDRENYGYTF. The CDR3 DNA reads as TGTGCCGGCAGTTTATGGGACAGGGAAAACTATGGCTACACCTTC.

The CDR3 protein is CAISGTANTGELFF. CDR3 nucleotide sequence: TGTGCCATCAGCGGGACAGCAAACACCGGGGAGCTGTTTTTT. This chain links TRBV10-3 with TRBJ2-2, with TRBD1 matching over 7 bases. This CDR3 is 14 amino acids long. V lost 6 bases and J lost 2; bases outside the gene matches: 3. Germline-derived CDR1 and CDR2 are ENHRY and SYGVKD.

The chain recombines TRBV27 with TRBJ1-6; 7 positions agree with TRBD1. The V segment lost 5 bases and the J segment 7 bases; nucleotides outside the gene matches: 5. There are 14 residues in the CDR3. Germline V gene sequence: CDR1 MNHEY, CDR2 SMNVEV (reference sequence). The CDR3 DNA reads as TGTGCCAGCAGTACGGGACAGCAAAATTCACCCCTCCACTTT. This codes for CASSTGQQNSPLHF.

This clonotype was detected a few times. The chain combines TRBV3-1 with TRBJ1-2, with TRBD1 matching 9 bases. In germline, CDR1 is LGHDT, CDR2 YNNKEL (reference sequence). The CDR3 sequence is 16 residues long. Trimming at V came to 3 bases and at J to 6 bases, leaving 11 bases not matched to a gene. CDR3 in DNA: TGTGCCAGCAGCCATGCCCCCGGGACAGGGTATCATGGCTACACCTTC. This gives the protein CASSHAPGTGYHGYTF.

On this clonotype itself: The germline gene is not matched at one end of the junction; a read error may be the cause. The chain is built from TRBV2 and TRBJ2-1; D is tentatively TRBD1 or TRBD2 (6 bases each). This CDR3 region has 12 residues. CDR1 SNHLY and CDR2 FYNNEI come from the germline V gene. Written as DNA, the CDR3 is TGTGCCAGCACCCCGCGGGACAATGCGCAGTTCTTC. Its translation is CASTPRDNAQFF.

The V call is TRBV3-1, the J call TRBJ1-4; TRBD1 might be the D (5 bases). Germline CDR1 is LGHDT and CDR2 is YNNKEL (reference sequence). The CDR3 spans 15 residues. The V gene lost 4 bases and the J gene lost 4 bases, with 13 bases spanning the gap. For the CDR3, the DNA is TGTGCCAGCAGCCCCCGCAGGGCCTTTAATGAAAAACTGTTTTTT. As protein: CASSPRRAFNEKLFF.

This clonotype was counted only a few times. The genes are TRBV10-3 and TRBJ1-4; D is possibly TRBD1 (6 bases). The CDR3 totals 15 residues. Germline values: CDR1 ENHRY, CDR2 SYGVKD. Trimming took off 3 bases at V and 8 bases at J, with 16 bases between the two ends. The CDR3 reads CAISESTGLGEKLFF. DNA for the CDR3: TGTGCCATCAGTGAATCAACAGGGTTAGGCGAAAAACTGTTTTTT.

This clonotype was counted a few times. This chain links TRBV6-6 with TRBJ1-1; TRBD1 might be the D (5 bases). This CDR3 comprises 12 residues. The germline V gene has CDR1 MNHNY and CDR2 SVGAGI (reference sequence). The V and J ends lost 8 bases and 11 bases respectively, with 18 bases between them. The CDR3 spells CASGKTRDDAFF. The CDR3 region has the DNA TGTGCCAGCGGAAAGACCCGGGACGACGCTTTCTTT.

The rearrangement joins TRBV9 to TRBJ1-4; a possible D gene is TRBD1 (6 bases). CDR1 is SGDLS, CDR2 YYNGEE, per germline. Trimming shortened V by 3 bases and J by 0 bases, and 24 bases separated the two germline ends. The CDR3 is made up of 20 amino acids. For the CDR3, the DNA is TGTGCCAGCAGCGCTAGGGCGGGGGGCCTAGGGCTATCAACTAATGAAAAACTGTTTTTT. Its protein is CASSARAGGLGLSTNEKLFF.

This clonotype was counted between two and nine times. V usage is TRBV20-1 and J usage is TRBJ1-1; 7 bases match TRBD1. Per germline, CDR1 DFQATT and CDR2 SNEGSKA (reference sequence). CDR3 size: 15 residues. Trimming removed 0 bases from V and 3 bases from J; junction bases left unmatched: 7. In DNA, the CDR3 is TGCAGTGCTAGAGATCAGGGGCAGGGGGACACTGAAGCTTTCTTT. Amino acid sequence: CSARDQGQGDTEAFF.

The chain recombines TRBV18 with TRBJ1-2; 8 nucleotides align to TRBD1. V lost 0 bases to trimming and J lost 3 bases; unmatched junction nucleotides: 6. The length of the CDR3 is 16 residues. From germline, CDR1 is KGHSH and CDR2 LQKENI. CDR3 nucleotides: TGTGCCAGCTCACCACCCGCGACAGGGGACTACTATGGCTACACCTTC. Residues: CASSPPATGDYYGYTF.

J is TRBJ1-2 and V is TRBV7-2; unclear D gene. This CDR3 spans 12 amino acids. Trimming took off 3 bases at V and 5 bases at J, with 7 bases between the two ends. Germline V CDR1 and CDR2: SGHTA, FQGNSA. CDR3 in amino acids: CASSFLQYGYTF. CDR3 nucleotides: TGTGCCAGCAGCTTCCTGCAGTATGGCTACACCTTC.

J is TRBJ1-1 and V is TRBV9; D might be TRBD1 (6 bases). The V and J ends lost 2 bases and 4 bases respectively, with 12 bases between them. Germline V gene sequence: CDR1 SGDLS, CDR2 YYNGEE. The length of the CDR3 is 14 residues. The CDR3 sequence: CASSVGGGTTEAFF. The CDR3 DNA reads TGTGCCAGCAGCGTGGGAGGGGGAACCACTGAAGCTTTCTTT.

V gene TRBV5-1 combines with J gene TRBJ2-4, with 9 positions matching TRBD2. Trimming at V came to 5 bases and at J to 13 bases, leaving 16 bases not matched to a gene. The CDR3 runs to 15 residues. Germline CDR1 SGHRS, CDR2 YFSETQ. CDR3 nucleotides: TGCGCCAGCAGGTCAGCTAGCGGGGCATACAATGAGCAGTACTTC. Its translation: CASRSASGAYNEQYF.

This clonotype showed up just once. The genes are TRBV4-3 and TRBJ2-3, with 9 bases fitting TRBD1. Per germline, CDR1 LGHNA and CDR2 YSLEER. The junction had 12 bases not matched to a gene; V was cut back by 4 bases and J by 4 bases. This CDR3 is built from 17 residues. The CDR3 DNA reads TGCGCCAGCAGCCCGACTCCCGGACAGGGGTTTCCAGATACGCAGTATTTT. As protein: CASSPTPGQGFPDTQYF.

This clonotype was recorded a few times. The chain is built from TRBV5-8 and TRBJ2-4, with D possibly being TRBD1 or TRBD2 (5 bases each). Germline-derived CDR1 and CDR2 are SGHTS and YDEGEE. V was trimmed by 0 bases and J by 8 bases, leaving 15 bases between them. CDR3 length: 15 amino acids. The CDR3 is CASSLDSRDEHIQYF. DNA of the CDR3: TGTGCCAGCAGCTTGGATTCAAGGGACGAACACATTCAGTACTTC.